The 28 T cell receptor beta chains presented below share a single source sample, sequenced in a study of cytomegalovirus exposure and HLA in healthy donors. PCR employed 60 Vbeta and 13 Jbeta primers. TCRdb's copy holds only in-frame clones and misses some; the assay was immunoSEQ multiplex PCR. The sample holds 150,000 or so clones, around 80% seen once. Sequencing used PBMCs. The receptor set was obtained from a woman in her thirties or forties in good health and CMV-seropositive.

CDR3 coding DNA: TGTGCCAGCAGCCTGACTAGCGGGAGATCGGGTGAGCAGTACTTC. Residues: CASSLTSGRSGEQYF. The chain recombines TRBV5-4 with TRBJ2-7; 12 nucleotides line up with TRBD2. Germline values: CDR1 SGHNT, CDR2 YYREEE (reference sequence). The V segment lost 4 bases and the J segment 7 bases; nucleotides outside the gene matches: 9. The CDR3 is 15 residues long.

In the case of this clone: At one end the junction does not follow the germline gene, possibly because of a read error. The chain is built from TRBV2 and TRBJ1-2; 8 positions agree with TRBD1. The CDR3 consists of 16 residues. Germline loops: CDR1 SNHLY, CDR2 FYNNEI. This chain's CDR3 is CASREGQGKTNYGYTF. The CDR3 nucleotides read TGTGCCAGCAGGGAAGGACAGGGCAAAACTAACTATGGCTACACCTTC.

The chain's CDR3 is CASSRDRGSTGELFF. Here the CDR3 DNA reads TGTGCCAGCAGCCGGGACAGGGGGAGCACCGGGGAGCTGTTTTTT. The J gene is TRBJ2-2, the V gene TRBV7-3, with 11 nucleotides matching TRBD1. The J segment lost 4 bases and the V segment lost 5 bases, leaving 3 bases of the junction unmatched. This CDR3 has 15 amino acids. Germline loops: CDR1 SGHTA, CDR2 FQGTGA.

The chain has TRBV28 and TRBJ1-5, with TRBD1 matching over 7 bases. The ends lost 4 bases at V and 4 bases at J; junction bases unmatched: 13. This CDR3 region has 17 residues. Germline values: CDR1 MDHEN, CDR2 SYDVKM. In DNA, the CDR3 is TGTGCCAGCAGTTCCCTTTGGGCCGGCAGGGGGAATCAGCCCCAGCATTTT. Amino acid sequence: CASSSLWAGRGNQPQHF.

The chain joins TRBV29-1 to TRBJ2-1; weak D call: TRBD1 (6 bases). Germline V gene lookup returns CDR1 SQVTM and CDR2 ANQGSEA. This CDR3 has 14 amino acids. V lost 0 bases and J lost 9, with 15 bases in between. DNA of the CDR3: TGCAGCGTTGAAGAGACCCCAGGGGCGGGTGAGCAGTTCTTC. Its protein product is CSVEETPGAGEQFF.

The V call is TRBV7-2, the J call TRBJ2-2, with 10 bases lining up with TRBD2. The CDR3 extends over 18 amino acids. The J segment lost 6 bases and the V segment lost 5 bases, leaving 15 bases of the junction unmatched. The germline CDR1 and CDR2 sequences are SGHTA and FQGNSA. The CDR3 region is CASSTRIGLAGAPGELFF. For the CDR3, the DNA is TGTGCCAGCAGCACAAGGATAGGGCTAGCGGGAGCCCCCGGGGAGCTGTTTTTT.

The genes are TRBV7-2 and TRBJ2-5; D is unclear. CDR1 SGHTA and CDR2 FQGNSA come from the germline V gene. The CDR3 extends over 13 amino acids. Trimming cost V 3 bases and J 4 bases, with 9 bases left between them. CDR3 amino acids: CASSLRPGETQYF. The CDR3 DNA reads TGTGCCAGCAGCTTGAGGCCCGGAGAGACCCAGTACTTC.

The J gene is TRBJ2-3, the V gene TRBV4-2; 10 bases are a match to TRBD2. This CDR3 comprises 19 residues. Germline loops: CDR1 LGHNA, CDR2 YNFKEQ. Losses at the gene ends were 1 base for V and 3 bases for J; bases not matched to a gene: 13. CDR3 in DNA: TGTGCCAGCAGCCAAGGAGCGGGAGGGCCGGGGTACGGGACAGATACGCAGTATTTT. Its protein product is CASSQGAGGPGYGTDTQYF.

This chain uses TRBV11-1 with TRBJ2-1, with TRBD1 identical over 7 bases. This CDR3 is built from 16 residues. In germline, CDR1 is SGHAT, CDR2 FQDESV (reference sequence). Trimming took 1 base from V and 4 from J; bases not matched to a gene: 7. The CDR3 region is CASSLDRGPEYNEQFF. DNA for the CDR3: TGTGCCAGCAGCTTAGATAGGGGGCCAGAGTACAATGAGCAGTTCTTC.

The CDR3 sequence is CASRRTGVGETQYF. The CDR3 DNA reads TGTGCCAGCAGGAGGACAGGGGTGGGAGAGACCCAGTACTTC. The chain links TRBV28 to TRBJ2-5; 9 bases align to TRBD1. V shed 6 bases, J shed 4 bases, and the junction held 6 bases outside the gene matches. The germline gives CDR1 MDHEN, CDR2 SYDVKM. This CDR3 has 14 amino acids.

The CDR3 coding sequence is TGTGCCATCGGCCTCGGGAGCACTGAAGCTTTCTTT. Translation gives CAIGLGSTEAFF. The genes are TRBV10-3 and TRBJ1-1; D remains ambiguous. V dropped 8 bases and J dropped 4 bases, with 11 bases sitting between them. The CDR3 has 12 residues. Germline V CDR1 and CDR2: ENHRY, SYGVKD.

V is TRBV28 and J is TRBJ1-1, with D unclear. Germline assignment: CDR1 MDHEN and CDR2 SYDVKM. The CDR3 is made up of 10 amino acids. V was clipped by 4 bases and J by 9 bases, with 6 bases between them. The CDR3 sequence: CASSYTQAFF. The CDR3 region has the DNA TGTGCCAGCAGTTACACCCAAGCTTTCTTT.

The CDR3 spells CASSPSQIYGYTF. CDR3 bases: TGTGCCAGCAGTCCCTCCCAGATCTATGGCTACACCTTC. The genes are TRBV27 and TRBJ1-2; no reliable D call. From germline, CDR1 is MNHEY and CDR2 SMNVEV (reference sequence). V was cut by 5 bases and J by 4 bases, with 11 bases left in between. The CDR3 has 13 amino acids.

V and J are TRBV11-2 and TRBJ2-3; 13 positions agree with TRBD2. CDR1 SGHAT and CDR2 FQNNGV come from the germline V gene. The CDR3 sequence is 16 residues long. With V trimmed by 4 bases and J by 5 bases, 6 bases remained unmatched. The CDR3 nucleotides read TGTGCCAGCAGCTCTCTACTAGCGGGAGGGATAGATACGCAGTATTTT. As protein: CASSSLLAGGIDTQYF.

As concerns this clone: The same CDR3 is also encoded by other DNA sequences in this sample. This chain uses TRBV4-2 with TRBJ2-7; TRBD2 agrees at 9 bases. Losses at the gene ends were 1 base for V and 4 bases for J; bases not matched to a gene: 5. Germline CDR1 and CDR2: LGHNA and YNFKEQ. The CDR3 length is 15 residues. CDR3 bases: TGTGCCAGCAGCCAAGTGGCGGGAGGGCCTTACGAGCAGTACTTC. Encoded protein: CASSQVAGGPYEQYF.

The rearrangement links TRBV6-1 to TRBJ1-2; 10 positions agree with TRBD1. Germline assignment: CDR1 MNHNS and CDR2 SASEGT. V shed 6 bases and J 5 bases; nucleotides not matched to a gene: 3. The CDR3 has 13 amino acids. The CDR3, as DNA: TGTGCCAGCAGCGGGGACAGGGGATATGGCTACACCTTC. Translating it yields CASSGDRGYGYTF.

J is TRBJ2-3 and V is TRBV9; 9 nucleotides agree with TRBD2. The CDR3 contains 16 residues. Germline V gene sequence: CDR1 SGDLS, CDR2 YYNGEE. The V segment lost 0 bases and the J segment 1 base; nucleotides outside the gene matches: 3. CDR3 nucleotide sequence: TGTGCCAGCAGCGTAGGTCAGCGGGAGGGCACAGATACGCAGTATTTT. It encodes CASSVGQREGTDTQYF.

This clone was detected once. This rearrangement joins TRBV11-2 to TRBJ2-1; 8 nucleotides line up with TRBD2. The ends lost 4 bases at V and 7 bases at J; junction bases unmatched: 12. Germline CDR1 SGHAT, CDR2 FQNNGV. The CDR3 covers 16 residues. CDR3 protein: CASSSRGDGRENEQFF. The CDR3 DNA sequence: TGTGCCAGCAGCTCCCGTGGGGACGGGAGGGAAAATGAGCAGTTCTTC.

V usage is TRBV2 and J usage is TRBJ1-4; D not certain. The CDR3 extends over 16 amino acids. Germline CDR1 and CDR2: SNHLY and FYNNEI. V dropped 5 bases and J dropped 7 bases, with 20 bases sitting between them. The chain's CDR3 is CASSFLAPGGSEKLFF. The CDR3, as DNA: TGTGCCAGCAGTTTCCTCGCCCCGGGAGGAAGTGAAAAACTGTTTTTT.

The chain couples TRBV6-6 to TRBJ1-1; D ambiguous. This CDR3 region has 14 residues. V was clipped by 5 bases and J by 1 base, with 11 bases between them. Germline V CDR1 and CDR2: MNHNY, SVGAGI (reference sequence). The CDR3 DNA sequence: TGTGCCAGCAGTCCCCGGGCGGGGAACACTGAAGCTTTCTTT. Protein sequence: CASSPRAGNTEAFF.

The rearrangement joins TRBV5-1 to TRBJ2-2; 12 nucleotides line up with TRBD1. With 4 bases clipped from V and 6 bases from J, the junction kept 13 bases outside the gene matches. Per the germline V gene, CDR1 is SGHRS and CDR2 is YFSETQ. There are 18 residues in the CDR3. CDR3: CASSLGQGATLFSGELFF. CDR3 bases: TGCGCCAGCAGCCTGGGACAGGGGGCAACTTTATTCTCCGGGGAGCTGTTTTTT.

This rearrangement joins TRBV5-4 to TRBJ1-4; 9 nucleotides align to TRBD1. The J segment lost 7 bases and the V segment lost 4 bases, leaving 5 bases of the junction unmatched. This CDR3 has 14 residues. Germline CDR1 and CDR2: SGHNT and YYREEE (reference sequence). DNA for the CDR3: TGTGCCAGCAGCCCCGGGACAGGGACTGAAAAACTGTTTTTT. Its protein product is CASSPGTGTEKLFF.

Here the CDR3 DNA reads TGTGCCAGCAGTTTATATTTAGCGGAGAGGACTGGGAGCGGGGAGCTGTTTTTT. Translation: CASSLYLAERTGSGELFF. The chain carries TRBV27 and TRBJ2-2; TRBD2 is a possible D gene (6 bases). Trimming left V 1 base short and J 7 bases short, with 22 bases between. Germline V CDR1 and CDR2: MNHEY, SMNVEV (reference sequence). The CDR3 is 18 amino acids.

This clone was seen only a few times. Other DNA sequences within the sample encode an identical CDR3. J is TRBJ2-1 and V is TRBV7-3; perhaps TRBD1 as D (5 bases). Per germline, CDR1 SGHTA and CDR2 FQGTGA. V lost 3 bases to trimming and J lost 3 bases, with 6 bases between them. The CDR3 is made up of 13 amino acids. The CDR3 DNA reads TGTGCCAGCAGCTTGACAGTCTACAATGAGCAGTTCTTC. Translation: CASSLTVYNEQFF.

This clone showed up just a few times. The J gene is TRBJ2-3, the V gene TRBV7-2; 9 bases map to TRBD1. This CDR3 is 15 amino acids long. Per germline, CDR1 SGHTA and CDR2 FQGNSA. With V trimmed by 3 bases and J by 3 bases, 4 bases remained unmatched. CDR3 residues: CASSLDGTGTDTQYF. The CDR3 region has the DNA TGTGCCAGCAGCTTGGATGGGACAGGGACAGATACGCAGTATTTT. The whole variable domain, remainder taken from reference TRBV7-2 and TRBJ2-3, is GAGVSQSPSNKVTEKGKDVELRCDPISGHTALYWYRQSLGQGLEFLIYFQGNSAPDKSGLPSDRFSAERTGGSVSTLTIQRTQQEDSAVYLCASSLDGTGTDTQYFGPGTRLTVL.

The rearrangement joins TRBV4-2 to TRBJ2-2; D not certain. Trimming removed 0 bases at V and 10 bases at J, with 6 bases between. Germline V gene sequence: CDR1 LGHNA, CDR2 YNFKEQ. The CDR3 runs to 12 residues. In DNA, the CDR3 is TGTGCCAGCAGCCAAGATGAGGCGGAGCTGTTTTTT. Translation gives CASSQDEAELFF.

This chain joins TRBV7-2 and TRBJ2-2; D gene unclear. The CDR3 sequence is 12 residues long. V shed 4 bases and J shed 3 bases, with 3 bases lying between them. Germline V gene data show CDR1 as SGHTA and CDR2 as FQGNSA. The CDR3, as DNA: TGTGCCAGCAGCTCATACACCGGGGAGCTGTTTTTT. Translated: CASSSYTGELFF.

The chain links TRBV4-1 to TRBJ1-5, with D unresolved. The length of the CDR3 is 13 residues. V was cut by 4 bases and J by 4 bases, with 8 bases left in between. Per the germline V gene, CDR1 is MGHRA and CDR2 is YSYEKL. This CDR3 reads CASSLFENQPQHF. In DNA form, the CDR3 reads TGCGCCAGCAGCCTTTTTGAGAATCAGCCCCAGCATTTT.